This T cell receptor (beta chain) stems from a study of cytomegalovirus exposure and HLA in healthy donors. At the level of the study: In a previous analysis, nearly 120 million unique TCR beta sequences were found from roughly 180 million T cells. The study, taken as a whole, reports: Compared with the roughly 700-donor mean, an Asian-associated ancestry cluster reportedly had fewer N-insertions, according to a later analysis. A later analysis linked a missense variant in DCLRE1C to the trimming of TCR beta V and J genes. A list of roughly 180 TCR beta chains associated with cytomegalovirus was given.

Concerning this clone: Antigen specificity is unknown.

The study ran its PCR with 60 Vbeta and 13 Jbeta primers. The method was immunoSEQ multiplex PCR; TCRdb's version includes in-frame clones alone and lacks a portion of them. The sample consists of approximately 220,000 clones, 75% of them appearing once. This CDR3 contains 15 residues. The germline CDR1 and CDR2 sequences are SNHLY and FYNNEI. With V trimmed by 4 bases and J by 11 bases, 13 bases remained unmatched. The sequence was collected from a woman aged 25 to 45 in good health and CMV-seronegative. Sequenced material: PBMCs. This sequence joins TRBV2 and TRBJ2-1, with 8 positions matching TRBD1. CDR3 region: CASSAYEMGQAKQFF. The DNA for the CDR3 is TGTGCCAGCAGTGCCTACGAGATGGGACAGGCTAAGCAGTTCTTC.